Shown below are 29 T cell receptor beta chains from a single sample sequenced in a study of blood T cell repertoires in COVID-19. Clones were read by immunoSEQ multiplex PCR, and TCRdb kept only the in-frame ones, dropping some. Here the sample spans about 80,000 clones, 60% to 85% being singletons. The specimen was peripheral blood. The receptors here all came from a human donor in a cohort sampled during active COVID-19.

The chain combines TRBV5-4 with TRBJ2-7; a possible D gene is TRBD1 (6 bases). This CDR3 has 15 amino acids. V lost 0 bases and J lost 4, with 14 bases in between. Germline-derived CDR1 and CDR2 are SGHNT and YYREEE (reference sequence). CDR3: CASSLGQGLRYEQYV. CDR3 sequence (DNA): TGTGCCAGCAGCTTGGGGCAGGGGTTACGTTACGAGCAGTACGTC.

The V gene is TRBV18, the J gene TRBJ2-7; TRBD1 agrees at 12 bases. Trimming at V came to 1 base and at J to 10 bases, leaving 11 bases not matched to a gene. The CDR3 runs 16 residues. From germline, CDR1 is KGHSH and CDR2 LQKENI. The CDR3 loop is CASSPLPAGQGALQYF. CDR3 coding DNA: TGTGCCAGCTCACCACTCCCTGCGGGACAGGGGGCCCTACAGTACTTC.

In its sample, this clone was seen once. The V call is TRBV7-9, the J call TRBJ1-1; possible D gene TRBD1, 5 bases. CDR1 is SEHNR, CDR2 FQNEAQ, per germline (reference sequence). This CDR3 contains 12 residues. The CDR3 nucleotides are TGTGGTGCGGGACCTTGGAACACTGAAGCTTTCTTT. Amino acid sequence: CGAGPWNTEAFF.

The chain has TRBV5-1 and TRBJ1-5; 10 positions agree with TRBD1. V was clipped by 4 bases and J by 6 bases; unmatched bases: 7. Per germline, CDR1 SGHRS and CDR2 YFSETQ. This CDR3 comprises 15 residues. The CDR3 spells CASSPGTGEVQPQHF. In DNA form, the CDR3 reads TGCGCCAGCAGCCCGGGGACAGGGGAGGTTCAGCCCCAGCATTTT.

V and J are TRBV2 and TRBJ1-5, with TRBD1 matching 7 bases. With 4 bases clipped from V and 5 bases from J, the junction kept 5 bases outside the gene matches. CDR3 length equals 14 residues. Germline loops: CDR1 SNHLY, CDR2 FYNNEI. This CDR3 reads CASSVGQGDQPQHF. The CDR3 DNA is TGTGCCAGCAGTGTGGGTCAGGGGGATCAGCCCCAGCATTTT. Supplemented by reference TRBV2 and TRBJ1-5, the full variable domain reads EPEVTQTPSHQVTQMGQEVILRCVPISNHLYFYWYRQILGQKVEFLVSFYNNEISEKSEIFDDQFSVERPDGSNFTLKIRSTKLEDSAMYFCASSVGQGDQPQHFGDGTRLSIL.

The chain combines TRBV7-3 with TRBJ1-2; TRBD1 aligns across 8 bases. Trimming cost V 5 bases and J 8 bases; bases outside gene matches: 10. This CDR3 is built from 14 residues. CDR1 SGHTA and CDR2 FQGTGA come from the germline V gene. CDR3 nucleotide sequence: TGTGCCAGCAGCCCGGGGGGACAGGTTACGGGCTACACCTTC. Translating it yields CASSPGGQVTGYTF.

The gene calls are TRBV4-1 and TRBJ2-1; 9 nucleotides align to TRBD2. The junction had 13 bases not matched to a gene; V was cut back by 1 base and J by 6 bases. The CDR3 consists of 18 residues. Germline V gene lookup returns CDR1 MGHRA and CDR2 YSYEKL. CDR3 protein: CASSQVFPAGGRSNEQFF. DNA of the CDR3: TGCGCCAGCAGCCAAGTATTCCCAGCGGGGGGCCGGAGCAATGAGCAGTTCTTC.

The V call is TRBV7-2, the J call TRBJ2-1; 8 bases fit TRBD2. Germline assignment: CDR1 SGHTA and CDR2 FQGNSA. This CDR3 contains 13 residues. V lost 5 bases to trimming and J lost 14 bases; unmatched junction nucleotides: 11. CDR3 sequence (DNA): TGTGCCAGCAGCCCTCCGGCCGGACTAGCAAAGTTCTTC. Its protein is CASSPPAGLAKFF. The entire variable domain, with the rest obtained from reference TRBV7-2 and TRBJ2-1, is as follows: GAGVSQSPSNKVTEKGKDVELRCDPISGHTALYWYRQSLGQGLEFLIYFQGNSAPDKSGLPSDRFSAERTGGSVSTLTIQRTQQEDSAVYLCASSPPAGLAKFFGPGTRLTVL.

The V and J genes are TRBV5-1 and TRBJ2-2; 12 bases map to TRBD2. In germline, CDR1 is SGHRS, CDR2 YFSETQ. V was clipped by 2 bases and J by 3 bases; unmatched bases: 5. This CDR3 has 17 amino acids. The CDR3 region has the DNA TGCGCCAGCAGCTTACAGGGGACTAGCGGGTACACCGGGGAGCTGTTTTTT. Translating it yields CASSLQGTSGYTGELFF. The full variable domain, in which reference TRBV5-1 and TRBJ2-2 provide the parts outside the CDR3, is KAGVTQTPRYLIKTRGQQVTLSCSPISGHRSVSWYQQTPGQGLQFLFEYFSETQRNKGNFPGRFSGRQFSNSRSEMNVSTLELGDSALYLCASSLQGTSGYTGELFFGEGSRLTVL.

This clone showed up just a few times. The chain employs TRBV6-5 and TRBJ2-4; 7 positions match TRBD2. Germline V gives CDR1 MNHEY, CDR2 SVGAGI. The junction had 12 bases not matched to a gene; V was cut back by 6 bases and J by 13 bases. The CDR3 loop spans 13 amino acids. CDR3 DNA: TGTGCCAGCAGCTTGGGGGAGGGTCAAGGCCAGTACTTC. This gives the protein CASSLGEGQGQYF.

The rearrangement uses TRBV2 and TRBJ2-3; D gene uncertain. The CDR3 runs to 11 residues. V was trimmed by 4 bases and J by 6 bases, leaving 5 bases between them. Germline CDR1 and CDR2: SNHLY and FYNNEI. DNA for the CDR3: TGTGCCAGCAGTGTGAGGGATACGCAGTATTTT. It codes for CASSVRDTQYF.

The chain couples TRBV4-1 to TRBJ1-6; D may be TRBD1 (5 bases). The germline V gene has CDR1 MGHRA and CDR2 YSYEKL. V was shortened by 3 bases and J by 8 bases, with 11 bases between the two germline ends. This CDR3 is built from 14 residues. The CDR3 DNA sequence: TGCGCCAGCAGCCAGATTCAGGGTGATTCACCCCTCCACTTT. Amino acids: CASSQIQGDSPLHF.

The rearrangement uses TRBV29-1 and TRBJ2-7, with 9 bases lining up with TRBD1. The CDR3 consists of 15 residues. The ends lost 6 bases at V and 0 bases at J; junction bases unmatched: 9. The germline CDR1 and CDR2 sequences are SQVTM and ANQGSEA. The CDR3 is CSVANRDRVSYEQYF. The CDR3 DNA follows: TGCAGCGTAGCAAACCGGGACAGGGTCTCCTACGAGCAGTACTTC.

The rearrangement uses TRBV12-2 and TRBJ2-7; the tabulated D call, TRBD2, remains unverified against the DNA. TRBV12-2 is annotated as a pseudogene. CDR3 length: 15 amino acids. The CDR3 is CASRSAGTSDPGPGV. The DNA for the CDR3 is TGTGCAAGTCGCTCAGCCGGGACTAGCGACCCAGGCCCTGGGGTC.

This chain joins TRBV11-2 and TRBJ2-1, with 15 bases matching TRBD2. CDR3 size: 17 residues. Germline V gene sequence: CDR1 SGHAT, CDR2 FQNNGV. The V segment lost 1 base and the J segment 7 bases; nucleotides outside the gene matches: 5. The CDR3 reads CASSLGTSGGARNEQFF. CDR3 bases: TGTGCCAGCAGCTTAGGGACTAGCGGGGGGGCCCGTAATGAGCAGTTCTTC.

The rearrangement joins TRBV7-2 to TRBJ1-6; TRBD1 aligns across 10 bases. Trimming removed 5 bases from V and 6 bases from J; junction bases left unmatched: 10. The CDR3 runs to 17 residues. Per the germline V gene, CDR1 is SGHTA and CDR2 is FQGNSA. The CDR3 DNA follows: TGTGCCAGCAGCATGACAGGGGGCGGTTTCGGTAATTCACCCCTCCACTTT. It yields the protein CASSMTGGGFGNSPLHF.

This clone was counted between two and nine times. The chain recombines TRBV27 with TRBJ2-1; D is perhaps TRBD2 (6 bases). Germline V gene sequence: CDR1 MNHEY, CDR2 SMNVEV (reference sequence). The CDR3 is made up of 14 amino acids. V was trimmed by 5 bases and J by 6 bases, leaving 14 bases between them. CDR3: CASSTDAGFNEQFF. In DNA, the CDR3 is TGTGCCAGCAGTACCGACGCGGGGTTCAATGAGCAGTTCTTC.

The genes are TRBV28 and TRBJ2-5; TRBD2 is a possible D gene (5 bases). Trimming removed 6 bases from V and 5 bases from J, with 13 bases in between. This CDR3 has 13 residues. Germline V CDR1 and CDR2: MDHEN, SYDVKM. For the CDR3, the DNA is TGTGCCAGCAGCCGAGGACTCGGGGAGACCCAGTACTTC. This sequence encodes CASSRGLGETQYF.

The chain carries TRBV9 and TRBJ2-1; 7 bases line up with TRBD1. V was clipped by 3 bases and J by 7 bases; unmatched bases: 10. The CDR3 length is 15 residues. CDR1 and CDR2 (germline): SGDLS, YYNGEE. CDR3 in amino acids: CASSETPAGGNEQFF. The DNA of the CDR3 is TGTGCCAGCAGCGAGACTCCGGCAGGGGGAAATGAGCAGTTCTTC.

V usage is TRBV7-9 and J usage is TRBJ2-2; 10 bases are shared with TRBD1. Germline V CDR1 and CDR2: SEHNR, FQNEAQ (reference sequence). CDR3 length equals 19 residues. V dropped 8 bases and J dropped 0; count of bases not matched to a gene: 15. The CDR3 loop reads CASAPLGGTGETNTGELFF. The CDR3 DNA sequence: TGTGCCAGCGCGCCTCTAGGCGGGACAGGGGAAACGAACACCGGGGAGCTGTTTTTT.

This clone was counted only a few times. The chain combines TRBV19 with TRBJ2-6, with D unclear. The CDR3 length is 13 residues. V lost 6 bases and J 3 bases, leaving 6 bases between the germline ends. Germline values: CDR1 LNHDA, CDR2 SQIVND (reference sequence). CDR3 sequence: CASRGVGANVLTF. In DNA, the CDR3 is TGTGCCAGTAGGGGCGTTGGGGCCAACGTCCTGACTTTC.

This clone showed up just once. The gene calls are TRBV28 and TRBJ1-5; no clear D. V lost 8 bases and J 5 bases, leaving 13 bases between the germline ends. The CDR3 contains 13 residues. Germline-derived CDR1 and CDR2 are MDHEN and SYDVKM. CDR3 amino acids: CASLTLEDQPQHF. The CDR3 DNA sequence: TGTGCCAGCCTGACCCTGGAGGATCAGCCCCAGCATTTT.

The chain employs TRBV3-1 (or the pseudogene TRBV3-2) and TRBJ1-3; 8 nucleotides agree with TRBD1. Trimming cost V 4 bases and J 6 bases; bases outside gene matches: 5. Looked up from germline, CDR1 is LGHDT and CDR2 is YNNKEL (reference sequence). There are 14 residues in the CDR3. The chain's CDR3 is CASSPTGEKNTIYF. The CDR3 nucleotides read TGTGCCAGCAGCCCGACAGGGGAAAAAAACACCATATATTTT.

The table lists this clone with a count of one. The chain recombines TRBV3-1 (or the pseudogene TRBV3-2) with TRBJ2-5, with D uncertain. CDR1 is LGHDT, CDR2 YNNKEL, per germline (reference sequence). The CDR3 runs 15 residues. V was trimmed by 0 bases and J by 2 bases, leaving 10 bases between them. CDR3 sequence reads: CASSQDWSSQETQYF. CDR3 DNA: TGTGCCAGCAGCCAAGATTGGAGTTCGCAAGAGACCCAGTACTTC.

This clone has a handful of counts. The rearrangement uses TRBV4-1 and TRBJ2-7, with a tentative D call TRBD2 (5 bases). V was clipped by 8 bases and J by 0 bases, with 14 bases between them. CDR3 length equals 14 residues. Germline V gene sequence: CDR1 MGHRA, CDR2 YSYEKL. The chain's CDR3 is CASRRTSSSYEQYV. The CDR3 DNA follows: TGCGCCAGCCGTCGGACTTCTAGCTCCTACGAGCAGTACGTC.

The chain is built from TRBV27 and TRBJ2-3, with TRBD1 as a possible D gene (5 bases). CDR3 size: 13 residues. Germline V CDR1 and CDR2: MNHEY, SMNVEV (reference sequence). Trimming took 6 bases from V and 5 from J, leaving 12 bases between them. CDR3 DNA sequence: TGTGCCAGCAGGCAGGGTTCGGAAGATACGCAGTATTTT. Translation: CASRQGSEDTQYF.

The gene calls are TRBV6-1 and TRBJ2-1; TRBD2 might be the D (5 bases). The ends were cut back, 0 bases at V and 9 bases at J, with 9 bases in the middle. CDR3 size: 13 residues. CDR1 is MNHNS, CDR2 SASEGT, per germline. CDR3 region: CASSEALEGEQFF. In nucleotides, the CDR3 is TGTGCCAGCAGTGAAGCGCTCGAGGGTGAGCAGTTCTTC.

This chain uses TRBV7-2 with TRBJ2-3, with D possibly being TRBD1 (5 bases). Trimming removed 5 bases from V and 2 bases from J, with 20 bases in between. Germline V gene lookup returns CDR1 SGHTA and CDR2 FQGNSA. The CDR3 has 17 residues. CDR3 sequence (DNA): TGTGCCAGCAGCCACACAGGTGGTTCCCCATTCACAGATACGCAGTATTTT. The encoded protein is CASSHTGGSPFTDTQYF.

The chain employs TRBV29-1 and TRBJ2-7, with 8 positions matching TRBD1. The germline V gene encodes CDR1 SQVTM and CDR2 ANQGSEA. The CDR3 extends over 13 amino acids. V gave up 4 bases and J gave up 4 bases; unmatched junction bases: 6. In DNA, the CDR3 is TGCAGCGTTGGTGGACAGGGTCTGTACGAGCAGTACTTC. Its translation: CSVGGQGLYEQYF.